The 31 T cell receptor beta chains given below trace back to one sample, sequenced in a study of blood T cell repertoires in COVID-19. Produced via immunoSEQ multiplex PCR; TCRdb's table is partial and in-frame only. The sample includes 200,000 or so clones, roughly 85% seen only once; the top ten take about 4%. Specimen: PBMCs or T cells enriched from blood (not recorded which). These receptors originate from a woman between 40 and 50 years old with acute COVID-19.

This clone showed up just once. The chain joins TRBV5-6 to TRBJ2-7; TRBD1 matches at 10 bases. The V gene's germline CDR1 is SGHDT and CDR2 YYEEEE. CDR3 size: 15 residues. V lost 4 bases, J lost 0 bases, and 4 bases stayed unmatched. CDR3: CASSVDRGRSYEQYV. The CDR3 DNA reads as TGTGCCAGCAGCGTCGACAGGGGGCGCTCCTACGAGCAGTACGTC.

This clone was detected only once. The gene calls are TRBV4-1 and TRBJ1-2, with 10 positions matching TRBD1. After removal of 0 bases from V and 4 bases from J, the junction contained 11 bases not matched to a gene. The germline CDR1 and CDR2 sequences are MGHRA and YSYEKL. The CDR3 contains 18 residues. In nucleotides, the CDR3 is TGCGCCAGCAGCCAAGAACTTGCCGGGACAGGGGTTGGCTATGGCTACACCTTC. Its translation is CASSQELAGTGVGYGYTF.

The V and J genes are TRBV19 and TRBJ2-3; weak D call: TRBD1 (6 bases). CDR3 length: 16 amino acids. Germline CDR1 is LNHDA and CDR2 is SQIVND (reference sequence). V was cut by 6 bases and J by 0 bases, with 16 bases left in between. CDR3 in DNA: TGTGCCAGTAGAACGGACGGGACACGGAGCACAGATACGCAGTATTTT. Residues: CASRTDGTRSTDTQYF.

The chain joins TRBV23-1 to TRBJ1-1; TRBD1 aligns across 8 bases. TRBV23-1 qualifies as an ORF whose function is uncertain. This CDR3 region has 16 residues. Trimming took 2 bases from V and 2 from J; bases not matched to a gene: 7. The CDR3 coding sequence is TGCGCCAGCAGTCAACTGACAGGGGAAATTAACACTGAAGCTTTCTTT. It specifies CASSQLTGEINTEAFF.

The J gene is TRBJ1-4, the V gene TRBV11-2; 7 bases map to TRBD1. V shed 3 bases, J shed 8 bases, and the junction held 3 bases outside the gene matches. Germline assignment: CDR1 SGHAT and CDR2 FQNNGV. The CDR3 totals 13 residues. The CDR3 nucleotides read TGTGCCAGCAGCTTCTCGGGACAGGAAAAACTGTTTTTT. Translated, it gives CASSFSGQEKLFF. Together with reference TRBV11-2 and TRBJ1-4, the CDR3 gives the full variable domain: EAGVAQSPRYKIIEKRQSVAFWCNPISGHATLYWYQQILGQGPKLLIQFQNNGVVDDSQLPKDRFSAERLKGVDSTLKIQPAKLEDSAVYLCASSFSGQEKLFFGSGTQLSVL.

The genes are TRBV3-1 (or the pseudogene TRBV3-2) and TRBJ1-2; D gene unclear. Germline CDR1 LGHDT, CDR2 YNNKEL (reference sequence). This CDR3 region has 15 residues. The V and J ends lost 4 bases and 4 bases respectively, with 16 bases between them. The DNA for the CDR3 is TGTGCCAGCAGCCCCCGGACTACCCCGGCCTATGGCTACACCTTC. Its protein product is CASSPRTTPAYGYTF.

The J gene is TRBJ2-7, the V gene TRBV4-1; the match to TRBD1 covers 9 bases. Germline trimming cut 6 bases from V and 5 bases from J; bases unmatched to any gene: 5. Germline CDR1 is MGHRA and CDR2 is YSYEKL. The CDR3 extends over 13 amino acids. The CDR3 loop reads CASSQDRGHEQYF. The DNA for the CDR3 is TGCGCCAGCAGTCAGGACAGGGGTCACGAGCAGTACTTC.

The CDR3 DNA is TGTGCCAGCAGTGGGAGGACAGGGAGGAATCCGTTCTTC. Translation: CASSGRTGRNPFF. The chain combines TRBV25-1 with TRBJ2-1, with TRBD1 matching 8 bases. Trimming at V came to 4 bases and at J to 15 bases, leaving 11 bases not matched to a gene. In germline, CDR1 is MGHDK, CDR2 SYGVNS. This CDR3 contains 13 residues.

The chain uses TRBV7-2 and TRBJ2-1, with a weak D call TRBD1 (6 bases). This CDR3 is built from 14 residues. Germline values: CDR1 SGHTA, CDR2 FQGNSA. V was cut by 6 bases and J by 5 bases, with 14 bases left in between. For the CDR3, the DNA is TGTGCCAGCAGGACGGACAGCGGACACAATGAGCAGTTCTTC. This encodes CASRTDSGHNEQFF.

The V and J genes are TRBV18 and TRBJ2-3; the D gene is possibly TRBD2 (6 bases). Per the germline V gene, CDR1 is KGHSH and CDR2 is LQKENI. The CDR3 length is 14 residues. The V and J ends lost 10 bases and 6 bases respectively, with 20 bases between them. In nucleotides, the CDR3 is TGTGCCACACAACGAACCCGGGACTCGGATACGCAGTATTTT. Protein: CATQRTRDSDTQYF.

V usage is TRBV15 and J usage is TRBJ1-5, with a tentative D call TRBD1 (5 bases). V lost 1 base to trimming and J lost 3 bases, with 16 bases between them. The CDR3 is 17 amino acids. Looked up from germline, CDR1 is LNHNV and CDR2 is YYDKDF (reference sequence). The CDR3 bases are TGTGCCACCAGCAGAGGGATCCAGGGTGGGGTCAATCAGCCCCAGCATTTT. Translation: CATSRGIQGGVNQPQHF.

The CDR3 DNA is TGTGCCAGCAGCCCCGGACCAGGGAGGGGCTACACCTTC. Its protein product is CASSPGPGRGYTF. The chain recombines TRBV4-2 with TRBJ1-2; possibly TRBD1 for D (5 bases). V lost 4 bases, J lost 8 bases, and 14 bases lay in between. Germline V gene data show CDR1 as LGHNA and CDR2 as YNFKEQ. The CDR3 runs 13 residues.

The chain is built from TRBV7-8 and TRBJ2-3, with TRBD2 identical over 9 bases. With 6 bases clipped from V and 0 bases from J, the junction kept 4 bases outside the gene matches. This CDR3 has 15 amino acids. CDR1 and CDR2 (germline): SGHVS, FQNEAQ. DNA for the CDR3: TGTGCCAGCAGTTCTAGCGGGGATAGCACAGATACGCAGTATTTT. Protein product: CASSSSGDSTDTQYF.

The chain links TRBV3-1 (or the pseudogene TRBV3-2) to TRBJ2-1; no clear D. V was shortened by 2 bases and J by 5 bases, with 7 bases between the two germline ends. Germline CDR1 LGHDT, CDR2 YNNKEL (reference sequence). This CDR3 contains 13 residues. This CDR3 is CASSQSFDNEQFF. The CDR3, as DNA: TGTGCCAGCAGCCAATCTTTCGACAATGAGCAGTTCTTC.

V and J are TRBV12-3 or TRBV12-4 and TRBJ2-3; a possible D gene is TRBD1 (6 bases). V was shortened by 5 bases and J by 3 bases, with 9 bases between the two germline ends. The length of the CDR3 is 13 residues. In DNA, the CDR3 is TGTGCCAGCAGTCGGGACATGACAGATACGCAGTATTTT. Its protein product is CASSRDMTDTQYF.

The table lists this clone with a count of one. The CDR3 DNA reads as TGTGCCAGTAGCTCCCTACCAGGGGAGCAACAGCCCCAGCATTTT. It is translated as CASSSLPGEQQPQHF. V and J are TRBV19 and TRBJ1-5; perhaps TRBD1 as D (6 bases). Germline V CDR1 and CDR2: LNHDA, SQIVND (reference sequence). The CDR3 has 15 residues. Trimming took off 6 bases at V and 7 bases at J, with 19 bases between the two ends.

The rearrangement links TRBV3-1 (or the pseudogene TRBV3-2) to TRBJ1-2; a possible D gene is TRBD1 (5 bases). The CDR3 sequence is 14 residues long. Germline V gene data show CDR1 as LGHDT and CDR2 as YNNKEL (reference sequence). Trimming removed 4 bases from V and 4 bases from J, with 13 bases in between. In nucleotides, the CDR3 is TGTGCCAGCAGCCCCCTGGGGGGGGGCTATGGCTACACCTTC. It codes for CASSPLGGGYGYTF.

V usage is TRBV21-1 and J usage is TRBJ1-1. TRBV21-1 is recorded as a pseudogene. CDR3 length: 15 residues. The chain's CDR3 is CASSPHCERNTEAFF. The CDR3 bases are TGTGCCAGCAGCCCCCATTGCGAGAGGAACACTGAAGCTTTCTTT.

The V call is TRBV15, the J call TRBJ1-1; D remains ambiguous. V was clipped by 8 bases and J by 3 bases, with 13 bases between them. The CDR3 consists of 13 residues. Germline V CDR1 and CDR2: LNHNV, YYDKDF (reference sequence). CDR3 DNA sequence: TGTGCCACCCACGAAACATTTTACACTGAAGCTTTCTTT. Its protein is CATHETFYTEAFF.

V usage is TRBV15 and J usage is TRBJ2-3, with 7 bases fitting TRBD2. Unmatched junction bases numbered 3, after V lost 1 base and J lost 2 bases. The germline V gene encodes CDR1 LNHNV and CDR2 YYDKDF (reference sequence). CDR3 length: 15 residues. The CDR3 is CATSRGLAATDTQYF. CDR3 nucleotides: TGTGCCACCAGCAGAGGACTAGCTGCCACAGATACGCAGTATTTT.

The chain combines TRBV11-2 with TRBJ1-1; 9 bases match TRBD1. The germline V gene has CDR1 SGHAT and CDR2 FQNNGV. Trimming took 4 bases from V and 1 from J; bases not matched to a gene: 4. CDR3 length: 15 amino acids. The CDR3 here is CASSSPGQGNTEAFF. CDR3 sequence (DNA): TGTGCCAGCAGCTCGCCGGGACAGGGGAACACTGAAGCTTTCTTT.

The gene calls are TRBV6-2 or TRBV6-3 and TRBJ1-1; D is possibly TRBD1 (6 bases). Germline CDR1 MNHEY, CDR2 SVGEGT. Trimming took 5 bases from V and 2 from J, leaving 15 bases between them. CDR3 length: 15 amino acids. CDR3 amino acids: CASSTRAGVNTEAFF. The CDR3 DNA is TGTGCCAGCAGTACCCGGGCAGGGGTCAACACTGAAGCTTTCTTT.

The rearrangement joins TRBV30 to TRBJ1-4, with a weak D call TRBD1 (5 bases). Germline CDR1 and CDR2: GTSNPN and SVGIG (reference sequence). This CDR3 contains 15 residues. Trimming shortened V by 0 bases and J by 10 bases, and 18 bases separated the two germline ends. This CDR3 is CAWSVLGTGGGKLFF. As DNA, the CDR3 is TGTGCCTGGAGTGTACTTGGGACCGGGGGGGGAAAACTGTTTTTT.

The genes are TRBV21-1 and TRBJ2-2; the tabulated D call, TRBD2, remains unverified against the DNA. TRBV21-1 is flagged as a pseudogene. The CDR3 runs 18 residues. For the CDR3, the DNA is TGTGCCAGCAGCAAATGTAAGCGGGGGGGCCTAGACACCGGGGAGCTGTTTTTT. Translating gives CASSKCKRGGLDTGELFF.

The rearrangement uses TRBV29-1 and TRBJ1-1, with 8 positions matching TRBD1. The trim removed 0 bases at V and 1 base at J, leaving 4 bases unmatched. The germline gives CDR1 SQVTM, CDR2 ANQGSEA. The CDR3 totals 15 residues. The CDR3 nucleotides are TGCAGCGTTGAAGATGGACAGGGACCGAACACTGAAGCTTTCTTT. Translated: CSVEDGQGPNTEAFF.

This clone was recorded only once. The chain carries TRBV19 and TRBJ1-1, with D possibly TRBD1 on 6 matching bases. The length of the CDR3 is 15 residues. V was clipped by 4 bases and J by 1 base, with 13 bases between them. Germline-derived CDR1 and CDR2 are LNHDA and SQIVND (reference sequence). The CDR3 bases are TGTGCCAGTAGTAAGCCGGACAGACCGAACACTGAAGCTTTCTTT. Amino acid sequence: CASSKPDRPNTEAFF.

This clone was counted a single time. The chain combines TRBV14 with TRBJ2-7; 8 positions agree with TRBD1. CDR3 length: 15 amino acids. CDR1 is SGHDN and CDR2 is FVKESK in the germline V gene. After removal of 4 bases from V and 2 bases from J, the junction contained 7 bases not matched to a gene. The CDR3 sequence is CASSRSGGPTYEQYV. CDR3 bases: TGTGCCAGCAGCCGTTCAGGGGGCCCTACCTACGAGCAGTACGTC.

The chain carries TRBV20-1 and TRBJ1-1; 8 nucleotides align to TRBD1. The CDR3 spans 11 residues. Germline V CDR1 and CDR2: DFQATT, SNEGSKA (reference sequence). Germline trimming cut 5 bases from V and 4 bases from J; bases unmatched to any gene: 0. Written as DNA, the CDR3 is TGCAGTGCTGGACAGGGCACTGAAGCTTTCTTT. Its protein product is CSAGQGTEAFF.

This clone was seen a few times. A junction end diverges from the germline sequence, so it may reflect a read error. J is TRBJ1-1 and V is TRBV9; 7 bases fit TRBD1. Per germline, CDR1 SGDLS and CDR2 YYNGEE. The length of the CDR3 is 14 residues. The CDR3 loop is CASSSTGVKTEAFF. Written as DNA, the CDR3 is TGTGCCAGCAGCTCTACAGGGGTGAAGACTGAAGCTTTCTTT. Drawing the rest from reference TRBV9 and TRBJ1-1, the complete variable domain is DSGVTQTPKHLITATGQRVTLRCSPRSGDLSVYWYQQSLDQGLQFLIQYYNGEERAKGNILERFSAQQFPDLHSELNLSSLELGDSALYFCASSSTGVKTEAFFGQGTRLTVV.

V usage is TRBV4-1 and J usage is TRBJ2-5, with D hard to call. Germline V gene data show CDR1 as MGHRA and CDR2 as YSYEKL. V lost 0 bases to trimming and J lost 4 bases, with 18 bases between them. This CDR3 has 17 residues. Here the CDR3 reads CASSQDRSLGLLETQYF. The CDR3 DNA sequence: TGCGCCAGCAGCCAAGATCGCAGTCTAGGCCTTCTAGAGACCCAGTACTTC.

This clone has ten or more counts. The chain links TRBV6-1 to TRBJ2-6; the D is unclear. CDR1 is MNHNS and CDR2 is SASEGT in the germline V gene. CDR3 length equals 14 residues. The ends were cut back, 2 bases at V and 0 bases at J, with 2 bases in the middle. CDR3 nucleotides: TGTGCCAGCAGTGAACTCTCTGGGGCCAACGTCCTGACTTTC. Translating gives CASSELSGANVLTF.